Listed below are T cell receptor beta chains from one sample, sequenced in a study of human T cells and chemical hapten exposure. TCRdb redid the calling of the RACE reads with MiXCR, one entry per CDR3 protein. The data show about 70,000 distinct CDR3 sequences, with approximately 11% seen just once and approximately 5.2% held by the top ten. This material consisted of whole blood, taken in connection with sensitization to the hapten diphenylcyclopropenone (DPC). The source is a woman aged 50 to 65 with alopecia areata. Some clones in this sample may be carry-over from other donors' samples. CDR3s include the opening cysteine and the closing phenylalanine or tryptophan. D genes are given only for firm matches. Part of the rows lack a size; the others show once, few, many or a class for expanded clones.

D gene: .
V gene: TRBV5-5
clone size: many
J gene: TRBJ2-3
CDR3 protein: CASSLGRDTQYF
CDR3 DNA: TGTGCCAGCAGCTTGGGTCGAGATACGCAGTATTTT

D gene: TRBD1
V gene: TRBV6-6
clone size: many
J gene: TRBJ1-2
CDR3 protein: CASSYSTGRSYGYTF
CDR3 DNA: TGTGCCAGCAGTTACTCGACAGGGCGTAGCTATGGCTACACCTTC

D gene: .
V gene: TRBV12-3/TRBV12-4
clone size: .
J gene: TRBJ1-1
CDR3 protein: CASSLGGGTEAFF
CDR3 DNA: TGTGCCAGCAGTTTAGGAGGGGGCACTGAAGCTTTCTTT

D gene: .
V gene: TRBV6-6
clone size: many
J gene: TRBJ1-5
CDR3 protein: CASSYGQTTTTNQPQHF
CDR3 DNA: TGTGCCAGCAGTTACGGGCAGACCACCACCACCAATCAGCCCCAGCATTTT

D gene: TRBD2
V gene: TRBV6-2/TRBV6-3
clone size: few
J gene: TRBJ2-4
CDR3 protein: CASSFATSGGNIQYF
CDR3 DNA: TGTGCCAGCAGTTTCGCAACTAGCGGGGGAAACATTCAGTACTTC

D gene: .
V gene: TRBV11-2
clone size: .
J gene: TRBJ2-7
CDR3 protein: CASSLGLLAVEQYF
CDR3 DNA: TGTGCCAGCAGCTTAGGATTGTTGGCGGTCGAGCAGTACTTC

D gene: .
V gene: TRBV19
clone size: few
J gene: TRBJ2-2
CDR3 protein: CASSPGTSNTGELFF
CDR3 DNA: TGTGCCAGTAGTCCCGGGACGAGCAACACCGGGGAGCTGTTTTTT

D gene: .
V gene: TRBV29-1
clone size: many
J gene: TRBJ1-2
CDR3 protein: CSVGQAGHGYTF
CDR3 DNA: TGCAGCGTTGGGCAGGCGGGCCATGGCTACACCTTC

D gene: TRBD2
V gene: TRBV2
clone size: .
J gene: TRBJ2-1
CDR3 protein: CASSPRTTSGRENEQFF
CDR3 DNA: TGTGCCAGCAGCCCCCGGACCACTAGCGGGAGAGAAAATGAGCAGTTCTTC

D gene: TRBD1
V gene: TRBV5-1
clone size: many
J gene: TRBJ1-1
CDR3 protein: CASSLVVTGGTEAFF
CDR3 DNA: TGCGCCAGCAGCTTGGTAGTGACAGGGGGCACTGAAGCTTTCTTT

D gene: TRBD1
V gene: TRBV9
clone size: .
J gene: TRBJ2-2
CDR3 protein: CASSRTGGTGELFF
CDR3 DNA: TGTGCCAGCAGCAGGACAGGGGGCACCGGGGAGCTGTTTTTT

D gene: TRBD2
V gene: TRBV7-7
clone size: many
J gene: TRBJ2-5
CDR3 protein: CASSPYAGVQETQYF
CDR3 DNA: TGTGCCAGCAGCCCATATGCGGGGGTCCAAGAGACCCAGTACTTC

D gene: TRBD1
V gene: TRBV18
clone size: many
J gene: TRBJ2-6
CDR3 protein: CASSPIGTGAGANVLTF
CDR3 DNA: TGTGCCAGCTCACCAATAGGGACAGGGGCTGGGGCCAACGTCCTGACTTTC

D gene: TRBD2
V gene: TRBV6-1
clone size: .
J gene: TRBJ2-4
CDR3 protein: CASSDLVLAGGRKNIQYF
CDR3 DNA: TGTGCCAGCAGTGATTTGGTACTAGCGGGAGGGCGTAAAAACATTCAGTACTTC

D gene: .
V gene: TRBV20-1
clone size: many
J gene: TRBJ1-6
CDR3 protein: CSALESNSPLHF
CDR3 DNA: TGCAGTGCTCTCGAATCTAATTCACCCCTCCACTTT

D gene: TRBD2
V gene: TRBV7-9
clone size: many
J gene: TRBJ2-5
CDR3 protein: CASSLAEWTSEETQYF
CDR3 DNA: TGTGCCAGCAGCTTAGCGGAATGGACTAGTGAAGAGACCCAGTACTTC

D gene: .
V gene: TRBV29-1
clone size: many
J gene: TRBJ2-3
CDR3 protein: CSARRSLTDTQYF
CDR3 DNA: TGCAGCGCCCGACGAAGCCTCACAGATACGCAGTATTTT

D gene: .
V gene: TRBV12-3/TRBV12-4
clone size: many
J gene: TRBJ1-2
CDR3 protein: CASSLGRGNGYTF
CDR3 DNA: TGTGCCAGCAGTTTAGGACGTGGAAATGGCTACACCTTC

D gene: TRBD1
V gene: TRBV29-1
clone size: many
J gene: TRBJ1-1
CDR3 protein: CSVGARGNLNTEAFF
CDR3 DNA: TGCAGCGTTGGCGCCAGGGGGAATTTAAACACTGAAGCTTTCTTT

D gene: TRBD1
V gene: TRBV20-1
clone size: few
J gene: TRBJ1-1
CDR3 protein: CSAYTGGRTEAFF
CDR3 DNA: TGCAGTGCTTACACAGGGGGCCGCACTGAAGCTTTCTTT

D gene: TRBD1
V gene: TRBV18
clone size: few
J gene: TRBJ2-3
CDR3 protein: CASSHRLGQSTDTQYF
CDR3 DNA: TGTGCCAGCTCCCACCGGTTGGGACAGTCGACAGATACGCAGTATTTT

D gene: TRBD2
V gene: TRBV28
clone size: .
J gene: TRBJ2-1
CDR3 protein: CASSLYGLAGFNEQFF
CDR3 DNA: TGTGCCAGCAGTTTGTATGGACTAGCGGGATTCAATGAGCAGTTCTTC

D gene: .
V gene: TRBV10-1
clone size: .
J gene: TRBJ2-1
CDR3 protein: CASSESMPAGLQFF
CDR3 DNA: TGCGCCAGCAGTGAGTCGATGCCGGCAGGATTACAGTTCTTC

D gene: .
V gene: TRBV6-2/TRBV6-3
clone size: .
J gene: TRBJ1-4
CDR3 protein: CASSWTPGEANEKLFF
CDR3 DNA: TGTGCCAGCAGTTGGACACCAGGAGAAGCTAATGAAAAACTGTTTTTT

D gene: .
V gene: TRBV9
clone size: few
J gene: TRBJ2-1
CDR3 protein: CASSGLGLGQFF
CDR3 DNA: TGTGCCAGCAGCGGACTGGGATTGGGCCAGTTCTTC

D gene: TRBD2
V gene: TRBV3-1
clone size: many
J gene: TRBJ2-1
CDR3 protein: CASSQALAGADEQFF
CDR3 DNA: TGTGCCAGCAGCCAAGCGCTAGCGGGAGCTGATGAGCAGTTCTTC

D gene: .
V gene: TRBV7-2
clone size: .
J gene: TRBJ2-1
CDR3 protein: CASSPTYNEQFF
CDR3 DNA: TGTGCCAGCAGCCCTACCTACAATGAGCAGTTCTTC

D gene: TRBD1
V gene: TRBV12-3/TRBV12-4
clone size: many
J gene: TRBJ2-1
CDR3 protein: CASRRDSPRNEQFF
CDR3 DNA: TGTGCCAGCCGCCGGGACAGCCCTAGGAATGAGCAGTTCTTC

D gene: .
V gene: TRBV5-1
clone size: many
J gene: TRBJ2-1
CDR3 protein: CASLPGPGGSYNEQFF
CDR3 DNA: TGCGCCAGCCTCCCGGGACCAGGAGGCTCCTACAATGAGCAGTTCTTC

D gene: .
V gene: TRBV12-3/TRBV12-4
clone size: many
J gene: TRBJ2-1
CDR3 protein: CASTLRNEQFF
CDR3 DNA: TGTGCCAGCACCCTCCGGAATGAGCAGTTCTTC

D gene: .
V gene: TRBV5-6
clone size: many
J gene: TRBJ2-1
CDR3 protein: CASSSWPSDYNEQFF
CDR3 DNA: TGTGCCAGCAGCTCCTGGCCTAGCGACTACAATGAGCAGTTCTTC

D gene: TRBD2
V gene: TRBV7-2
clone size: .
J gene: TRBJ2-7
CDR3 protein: CASSRGLGGYEQYF
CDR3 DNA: TGTGCCAGCAGCCGGGGACTAGGGGGTTACGAGCAGTACTTC

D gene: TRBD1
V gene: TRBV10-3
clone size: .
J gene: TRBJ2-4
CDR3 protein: CAISEGDRWVDKNIQYF
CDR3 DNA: TGTGCCATCAGTGAGGGGGACAGATGGGTGGACAAAAACATTCAGTACTTC

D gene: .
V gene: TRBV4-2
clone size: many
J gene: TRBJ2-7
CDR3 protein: CASSQSSLGNEQYF
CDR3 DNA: TGTGCCAGCAGCCAGTCGAGTCTTGGCAACGAGCAGTACTTC

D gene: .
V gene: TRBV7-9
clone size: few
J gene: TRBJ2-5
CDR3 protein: CASSLNTLRLQETQYF
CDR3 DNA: TGTGCCAGCAGCTTAAACACCTTAAGGCTTCAAGAGACCCAGTACTTC

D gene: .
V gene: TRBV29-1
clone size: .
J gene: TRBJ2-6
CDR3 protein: CSVDWSSGANVLTF
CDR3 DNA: TGCAGCGTTGATTGGTCGTCCGGGGCCAACGTCCTGACTTTC

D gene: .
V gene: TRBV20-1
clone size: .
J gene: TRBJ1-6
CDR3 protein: CSELGLSPLHF
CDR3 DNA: TGCAGTGAGTTAGGTCTTTCACCCCTCCACTTT

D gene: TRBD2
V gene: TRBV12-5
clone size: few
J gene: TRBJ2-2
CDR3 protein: CASGPGLAAPRELFF
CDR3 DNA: TGTGCTAGTGGACCCGGACTAGCGGCTCCTCGGGAGCTGTTTTTT

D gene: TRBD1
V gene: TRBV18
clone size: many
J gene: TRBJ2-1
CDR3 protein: CASSQIDRVDRKFF
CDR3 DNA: TGTGCCAGCTCCCAGATAGACAGGGTCGATAGGAAGTTCTTC

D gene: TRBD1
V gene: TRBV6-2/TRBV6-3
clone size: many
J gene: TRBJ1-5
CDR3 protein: CASDRQGLGSNQPQHF
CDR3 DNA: TGTGCCAGCGACCGACAGGGGCTTGGAAGCAATCAGCCCCAGCATTTT

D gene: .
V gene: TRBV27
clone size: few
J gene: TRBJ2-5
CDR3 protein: CARGHPETQYF
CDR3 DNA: TGTGCCAGGGGACACCCGGAGACCCAGTACTTC

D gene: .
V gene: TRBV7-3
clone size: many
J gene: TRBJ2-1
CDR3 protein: CASSSQRGNEQFF
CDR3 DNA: TGTGCCAGCAGCTCCCAACGGGGCAATGAGCAGTTCTTC

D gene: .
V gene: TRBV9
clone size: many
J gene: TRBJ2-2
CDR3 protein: CASSVVGTGELFF
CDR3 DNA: TGTGCCAGCAGCGTAGTGGGAACCGGGGAGCTGTTTTTT

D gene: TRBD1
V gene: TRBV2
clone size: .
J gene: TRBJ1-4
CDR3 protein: CASRSDRVSPEKLFF
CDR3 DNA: TGTGCCAGCCGATCGGACAGGGTTTCCCCCGAAAAACTGTTTTTT

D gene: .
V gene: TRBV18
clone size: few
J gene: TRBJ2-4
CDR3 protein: CASSELAKNIQYF
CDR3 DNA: TGTGCCAGCTCGGAACTAGCCAAAAACATTCAGTACTTC

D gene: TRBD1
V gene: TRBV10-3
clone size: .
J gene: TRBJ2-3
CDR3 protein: CAISGQGMADTQYF
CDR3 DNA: TGTGCCATCAGCGGACAGGGAATGGCAGATACGCAGTATTTT

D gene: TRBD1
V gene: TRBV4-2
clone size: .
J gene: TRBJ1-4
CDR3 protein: CASSQDKGGSEKLFF
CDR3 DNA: TGTGCCAGCAGCCAAGACAAAGGGGGCAGCGAAAAACTGTTTTTT

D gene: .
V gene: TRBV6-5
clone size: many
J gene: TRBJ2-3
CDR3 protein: CASSNTDTQYF
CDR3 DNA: TGTGCCAGCTCCAACACAGATACGCAGTATTTT

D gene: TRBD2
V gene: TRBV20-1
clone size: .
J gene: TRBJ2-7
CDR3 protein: CSARDDEREGTYEQYF
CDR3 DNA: TGCAGTGCTAGAGATGACGAGCGGGAGGGGACCTACGAGCAGTACTTC

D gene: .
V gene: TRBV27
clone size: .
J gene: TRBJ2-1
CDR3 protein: CASSLRGGAGAYNEQFF
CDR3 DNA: TGTGCCAGCAGTTTAAGGGGAGGAGCGGGTGCCTACAATGAGCAGTTCTTC

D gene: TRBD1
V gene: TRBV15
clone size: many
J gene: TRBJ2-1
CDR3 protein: CATSRDPQGNEQFF
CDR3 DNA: TGTGCCACCAGCAGAGACCCACAGGGGAATGAGCAGTTCTTC

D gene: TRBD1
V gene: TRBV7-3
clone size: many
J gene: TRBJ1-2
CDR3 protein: CASSLEGGAGYTF
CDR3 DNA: TGTGCCAGCAGCTTAGAAGGGGGCGCCGGCTACACCTTC

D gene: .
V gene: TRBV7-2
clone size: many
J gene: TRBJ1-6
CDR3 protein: CASSPDSASLTPLHF
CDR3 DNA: TGTGCCAGCAGCCCAGACAGCGCCAGCTTGACACCCCTCCACTTT

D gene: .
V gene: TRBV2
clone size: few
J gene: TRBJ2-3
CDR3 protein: CASSEASQYF
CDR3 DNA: TGTGCCAGCAGTGAAGCTTCGCAGTATTTT

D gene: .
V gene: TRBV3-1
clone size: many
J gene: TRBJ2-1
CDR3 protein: CASSQRVRDPNEQFF
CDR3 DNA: TGTGCCAGCAGCCAAAGGGTTCGGGACCCCAATGAGCAGTTCTTC